This is a list of T cell receptor beta chains from one sample in a study of blood T cell repertoires in COVID-19. The repertoire was sequenced with immunoSEQ multiplex PCR; TCRdb's copy has only in-frame clones and lacks some. The sample shows under 10,000 clones, around 92% of them seen only once. The sample comprised peripheral blood. The receptors shown here come from a woman aged 45-59 years with active COVID-19. CDR3s include the opening cysteine and the closing phenylalanine or tryptophan. The D gene is left open where the match is weak. Clone size appears in some rows only: once, few, many, or a class for an expanded clone.

V,size,D,J,CDR3,DNA
TRBV11-2,.,TRBD1,TRBJ2-7,CASSFNRDSSYEQYF,TGTGCCAGCAGCTTTAACCGGGACAGTTCCTACGAGCAGTACTTC
TRBV14,.,.,TRBJ1-2,CASSQGRVMPGTNYGYTF,TGTGCCAGCAGCCAAGGCCGTGTGATGCCAGGGACTAACTATGGCTACACCTTC
TRBV25-1,.,TRBD2,TRBJ2-5,CASSDATSGQETQYF,TGTGCCAGCAGTGATGCGACTAGCGGCCAAGAGACCCAGTACTTC
TRBV11-2,.,TRBD2,TRBJ2-7,CASSLAGGSYEQYF,TGTGCCAGCAGCTTAGCGGGAGGGTCTTACGAGCAGTACTTC
TRBV30,.,.,TRBJ2-2,CAWSETGGTGELFF,TGTGCCTGGAGTGAGACTGGTGGCACCGGGGAGCTGTTTTTT
TRBV9,.,TRBD1,TRBJ2-7,CASSGTGAYDEQYF,TGTGCCAGCAGCGGGACAGGGGCGTACGACGAGCAGTACTTC
TRBV5-6,once,.,TRBJ2-7,CASRLGPSSYEQYF,TGTGCCAGCAGGTTGGGCCCGAGCTCCTACGAGCAGTACTTC
TRBV5-1,.,.,TRBJ1-1,CASSLGTEAFF,TGCGCCAGCAGCCTAGGCACTGAAGCTTTCTTT
TRBV6-5,.,.,TRBJ2-7,CASTPTYSSYEQYF,TGTGCCAGCACTCCCACCTACAGCTCCTACGAGCAGTACTTC
TRBV12-2,.,.,TRBJ1-5,CASRLVGRGNQPQHF,.
TRBV30,.,TRBD2,TRBJ2-3,CAWSVQAGYTQYF,TGTGCCTGGAGTGTACAAGCGGGATATACGCAGTATTTT
TRBV7-9,.,.,TRBJ2-3,CASRSTGSTDTQYF,TGTGCCAGCAGATCGACAGGAAGCACAGATACGCAGTATTTT
TRBV3-1/TRBV3-2,.,.,TRBJ1-2,CASSQDSWGYTF,TGTGCCAGCAGCCAAGATAGCTGGGGCTACACCTTC
TRBV4-1,.,TRBD1,TRBJ2-1,CASTKTGFSGEQFF,TGCGCCAGCACCAAGACAGGGTTCTCTGGAGAGCAGTTCTTC
TRBV14,.,.,TRBJ1-3,CASSQLSPLSGNTIYF,TGTGCCAGCAGCCAATTATCCCCACTCTCTGGAAACACCATATATTTT
TRBV3-1/TRBV3-2,.,.,TRBJ2-2,CASSPYSNTGELFF,TGTGCCAGCAGCCCCTACTCGAACACCGGGGAGCTGTTTTTT
TRBV3-1/TRBV3-2,.,.,TRBJ2-1,CASSQGGGEQFF,TGTGCCAGCAGCCAAGGAGGCGGTGAGCAGTTCTTC
TRBV5-4,.,.,TRBJ1-3,CASSPPPTGSGSGNTIYF,TGTGCCAGCAGCCCACCCCCGACTGGGTCCGGGTCTGGAAACACCATATATTTT
TRBV2,.,TRBD1,TRBJ1-5,CASREDRARNQPQHF,TGTGCCAGCAGAGAGGACAGGGCTCGCAATCAGCCCCAGCATTTT
TRBV19,few,TRBD2,TRBJ2-7,CASSPAGGSYEQYF,TGTGCCAGTAGTCCGGCCGGGGGGTCCTACGAGCAGTACTTC
TRBV6-6,.,TRBD1,TRBJ2-5,CASRPRTGGEETQYF,TGTGCCAGCAGACCCAGGACAGGGGGCGAGGAGACCCAGTACTTC
TRBV6-5,.,.,TRBJ2-7,CASSYSTGMSEQYF,TGTGCCAGCAGTTACTCAACGGGAATGAGCGAGCAGTACTTC
TRBV5-1,.,.,TRBJ1-4,CASSLSGKTNEKLFF,TGCGCCAGCAGCTTGAGCGGGAAAACTAATGAAAAACTGTTTTTT
TRBV19,.,.,TRBJ2-3,CASSIGSVYDTQYF,TGTGCCAGTAGTATAGGTAGCGTGTATGATACGCAGTATTTT
TRBV27,few,TRBD1,TRBJ1-4,CASRKGQDNEKLFF,TGTGCCAGCAGGAAGGGACAGGATAATGAAAAACTGTTTTTT
TRBV21-1,.,.,TRBJ2-1,CASSKSVSSYNEQFF,TGTGCCAGCAGCAAAAGCGTTAGCTCCTACAATGAGCAGTTCTTC
TRBV24-1,.,.,TRBJ2-2,CATSDLTGRATGELFF,TGTGCCACCAGTGATTTAACAGGGCGGGCCACCGGGGAGCTGTTTTTT
TRBV5-4,.,.,TRBJ2-6,CASSSTDREAKANVLTF,TGTGCCAGCAGCTCTACCGACAGGGAGGCTAAGGCCAACGTCCTGACTTTC
TRBV11-2,.,TRBD1,TRBJ1-1,CASSRGTAAFGAFF,TGTGCCAGCAGCCGAGGGACAGCCGCGTTTGGGGCTTTCTTT
TRBV6-1,.,.,TRBJ2-7,CASSEEIGTGLLSYEQYF,TGTGCCAGCAGTGAAGAGATCGGAACAGGGCTCCTCTCCTACGAGCAGTACTTC
TRBV28,.,TRBD1,TRBJ1-6,CASRTGGNSPLHF,TGTGCCAGCAGAACAGGGGGAAATTCACCCCTCCACTTT
TRBV11-2,.,.,TRBJ2-7,CASSSTSGAYEQYF,TGTGCCAGCAGCTCGACGAGCGGAGCCTACGAGCAGTACTTC
TRBV28,.,.,TRBJ1-5,CASSLFSGSNQPQHF,TGTGCCAGCAGTTTATTTTCAGGGAGCAATCAGCCCCAGCATTTT
TRBV5-1,.,.,TRBJ2-3,CASRGSPELSTQYF,TGCGCCAGCAGGGGTAGTCCGGAGTTAAGTACGCAGTATTTT
TRBV11-1,.,TRBD2,TRBJ2-1,CASSFFLAGIYNEQFF,TGTGCCAGCAGCTTTTTCCTAGCGGGGATCTACAATGAGCAGTTCTTC
TRBV4-1,.,.,TRBJ2-5,CASSQEGRQETQYF,TGCGCCAGCAGCCAAGAAGGCAGGCAAGAGACCCAGTACTTC
TRBV28,.,.,TRBJ1-4,CASSLFARLSTNEKLFF,TGTGCCAGCAGTTTATTCGCTCGACTGTCAACTAATGAAAAACTGTTTTTT
TRBV7-9,.,TRBD2,TRBJ2-3,CASTKPSGRKRDTQYF,TGTGCCAGCACCAAGCCTAGCGGGAGGAAAAGGGATACGCAGTATTTT
TRBV9,.,TRBD1,TRBJ2-7,CASSPQGEPEYEQYF,TGTGCCAGCAGCCCCCAGGGGGAGCCTGAGTACGAGCAGTACTTC
TRBV28,.,.,TRBJ2-5,CASSLYRSKETQYF,TGTGCCAGCAGTTTATACAGGTCGAAAGAGACCCAGTACTTC
TRBV19,.,.,TRBJ2-7,CASSIARDYEQYF,TGTGCCAGTAGTATAGCGCGGGACTACGAGCAGTACTTC
TRBV27,.,TRBD1,TRBJ2-7,CASSPGTGVAYEQYF,TGTGCCAGCAGTCCAGGGACAGGGGTTGCCTACGAGCAGTACTTC
TRBV7-9,.,TRBD1,TRBJ1-1,CASSFGTGGAFF,TGTGCCAGCAGCTTCGGGACAGGGGGAGCTTTCTTT
TRBV5-1,.,.,TRBJ1-6,CASSSSPQGNSPLHF,TGCGCCAGCAGCTCGAGCCCTCAGGGTAATTCACCCCTCCACTTT
TRBV7-2,.,.,TRBJ2-2,CASSLAVSTGELFF,TGTGCCAGCAGCTTAGCCGTTAGTACCGGGGAGCTGTTTTTT
TRBV28,.,.,TRBJ1-1,CASSPRGVAEAFF,TGTGCCAGCAGTCCCCGGGGGGTCGCTGAAGCTTTCTTT
TRBV9,.,TRBD2,TRBJ2-7,CASSVEGGSAYEQYF,TGTGCCAGCAGCGTGGAGGGCGGGAGTGCTTACGAGCAGTACTTC
TRBV11-2,.,TRBD2,TRBJ2-1,CASRFSGSSYNEQFF,TGTGCCAGCAGGTTTAGCGGGAGCTCCTACAATGAGCAGTTCTTC